This paragraph reports one T cell receptor beta chain. This sample is part of a study of blood T cell repertoires in COVID-19. The ends lost 0 bases at V and 5 bases at J; junction bases unmatched: 6. CDR1 LGHDT and CDR2 YNNKEL come from the germline V gene (reference sequence). The CDR3 has 15 amino acids. Profiling relied on immunoSEQ multiplex PCR, and the TCRdb table lists in-frame clones only, not all of them. The sample carries 220,000 or so clones, nearly 90% recorded once. This receptor was taken from a man aged 30 to 45 who had been exposed to COVID-19. Sequences were obtained from PBMCs or T cells enriched from blood (not recorded which). The V and J genes are TRBV3-1 (or the pseudogene TRBV3-2) and TRBJ2-5; TRBD2 matches 7 bases. CDR3: CASSQDPAGFETQYF. The CDR3 DNA reads TGTGCCAGCAGCCAAGACCCAGCGGGGTTTGAGACCCAGTACTTC.